This T cell receptor beta chain was identified in a study of T cells in Graves' hyperthyroidism and ophthalmopathy. RNA transcripts yielded amplified TCR beta CDR3 regions. A first-round RT-PCR of the TCR CDR3 used the HTBI primer set. MiXCR, applied by TCRdb to the multiplex PCR reads, yields one record per CDR3 protein. The table includes a few hundred thousand distinct CDR3 sequences, approximately 17% detected once. CDR1 and CDR2 from the germline V gene are SGHTA and FQGTGA. The CDR3 contains 13 residues. V was clipped by 0 bases and J by 0 bases, with 3 bases between them. This clonotype was seen at least ten times.

The V call is TRBV7-3, the J call TRBJ2-7; the D is unclear. The clonotype comes from a woman younger than 35 with Graves' ophthalmopathy. Sequences were obtained from blood. The chain's CDR3 is CASSLTTSYEQYF. CDR3 DNA: TGTGCCAGCAGCTTAACTACCTCCTACGAGCAGTACTTC.